This T cell receptor beta chain comes out of a study of T cell changes during pregnancy in multiple sclerosis. The protocol was immunoSEQ multiplex PCR, while the TCRdb copy is restricted to in-frame clones and leaves out a portion. Found here are about 56,000 clones, approximately 86% of them singletons; the top ten hold roughly 0.4%. This CDR3 region has 13 residues. The V end was cut by 1 base, the J end by 6 bases, with 11 bases between. Germline V gene sequence: CDR1 SGHRS, CDR2 YFSETQ. Sequenced here: CD4+ T cells from peripheral blood mononuclear cells, sampled in the third trimester of pregnancy. The V gene is TRBV5-1, the J gene TRBJ2-7, with D perhaps matching TRBD2 (6 bases). The clonotype originates from a female donor with multiple sclerosis, enrolled in a pregnancy study. The CDR3 here is CASSLTGEGEQYF. Here the CDR3 DNA reads TGCGCCAGCAGCTTGACGGGGGAAGGCGAGCAGTACTTC.